This T cell receptor (beta chain) originates from a study of blood T cell repertoires in COVID-19. Study-level background: Material from acute and convalescent COVID-19 was sourced from the United States, Italy and Spain. The cDNA or gDNA used as material had been derived from T cells, B-cell-depleted T cells, or PBMCs.

Repertoires were generated with immunoSEQ multiplex PCR, while TCRdb's copy carries only in-frame clones and drops some. The table shows tens of thousands of clones, with about nine tenths occurring only once. Trimming took 4 bases from V and 4 from J; bases not matched to a gene: 6. Germline CDR1 is MGHRA and CDR2 is YSYEKL. The CDR3 sequence is 15 residues long. The source material was peripheral blood. The sequence derives from a man between 50 and 59 years old with acute or convalescent COVID-19. The chain recombines TRBV4-1 with TRBJ2-2; 7 nucleotides line up with TRBD1. The CDR3 bases are TGCGCCAGCAGCCGACAGGGAAGGGGCACCGGGGAGCTGTTTTTT. It encodes CASSRQGRGTGELFF.